Listed here are 21 T cell receptor beta chains from one sample, sequenced in a study of T cell repertoires in cytomegalovirus infection. TCRdb reprocessed the reads with MiXCR, giving one entry per CDR3 protein. The sample yields about 270,000 distinct CDR3 sequences, roughly a fifth seen once. Antigens of these TCRs are unknown. This sample comprised cultured PBMCs, obtained from culture after CMV antigen stimulation. These TCRs come from a human donor in good health (CMV status not recorded). Some clones in this sample may be carry-over from other donors' samples.

CDR3 bases: TGTGCCAGCAGCTTTGGGTCCGAACTCTACGAGCAGTACTTC. Protein sequence: CASSFGSELYEQYF. The chain recombines TRBV5-5 with TRBJ2-7; D is unresolved. Between the trimmed V and J ends, which lost 2 bases and 3 bases, there was a span of 12 bases. The length of the CDR3 is 14 residues. Germline loops: CDR1 SGHKS, CDR2 YYEKEE (reference sequence).

The chain is built from TRBV7-9 and TRBJ1-4; 10 bases line up with TRBD1. Germline lookup yields CDR1 SEHNR and CDR2 FQNEAQ (reference sequence). The CDR3 is made up of 14 amino acids. The V segment lost 5 bases and the J segment 8 bases; nucleotides outside the gene matches: 5. CDR3 sequence: CASSQGQGKEKLFF. The CDR3 DNA reads TGTGCCAGCAGCCAGGGACAGGGGAAGGAAAAACTGTTTTTT.

The rearrangement links TRBV5-4 to TRBJ2-3; no clear D gene. Trimming took off 0 bases at V and 0 bases at J, with 5 bases between the two ends. The CDR3 loop spans 14 amino acids. Germline CDR1 reads SGHNT; CDR2 reads YYREEE (reference sequence). DNA for the CDR3: TGTGCCAGCAGCTTGGAGTCTAGCACAGATACGCAGTATTTT. This translates into CASSLESSTDTQYF.

The chain recombines TRBV6-2 or TRBV6-3 with TRBJ2-5; D perhaps matches TRBD2 (5 bases). The CDR3 is 14 residues long. V was pared by 7 bases and J by 1 base, with 13 bases between. Per the germline V gene, CDR1 is MNHEY and CDR2 is SVGEGT. CDR3 protein: CASTRGGPQETQYF. The CDR3 nucleotides are TGTGCCAGCACCAGAGGAGGACCCCAAGAGACCCAGTACTTC.

The chain combines TRBV6-2 or TRBV6-3 with TRBJ2-7; 11 bases agree with TRBD2. This CDR3 has 16 amino acids. The germline gives CDR1 MNHEY, CDR2 SVGEGT. Trimming at V came to 0 bases and at J to 2 bases, leaving 3 bases not matched to a gene. The CDR3 is CASSYSLAGGTYEQYF. CDR3 sequence (DNA): TGTGCCAGCAGTTACTCCCTAGCGGGGGGAACCTACGAGCAGTACTTC.

This clonotype was counted a few times. The chain employs TRBV11-2 and TRBJ2-3; 9 positions match TRBD2. Germline V lookup: CDR1 SGHAT, CDR2 FQNNGV. CDR3 length: 15 residues. J was trimmed by 6 bases and V by 4 bases; bases with no gene match: 8. CDR3 coding DNA: TGTGCCAGCAGCTACTGGCGGGAGGGCCCGGATACGCAGTATTTT. Its protein product is CASSYWREGPDTQYF.

The rearrangement uses TRBV10-3 and TRBJ1-2; 8 bases are shared with TRBD1. Per the germline V gene, CDR1 is ENHRY and CDR2 is SYGVKD. Trimming cost V 5 bases and J 6 bases; bases outside gene matches: 5. There are 13 residues in the CDR3. CDR3 sequence: CAISLQGEDGYTF. The CDR3 DNA is TGTGCCATCAGTCTACAGGGGGAGGATGGCTACACCTTC.

This clonotype occurred a few times. J is TRBJ2-1 and V is TRBV28; D is ambiguous. Germline V gene data show CDR1 as MDHEN and CDR2 as SYDVKM. The V end lost 3 bases, the J end lost 7 bases, and 10 bases lay between the germline ends. The CDR3 covers 13 residues. The CDR3 loop is CASSLTAENEQFF. The CDR3, as DNA: TGTGCCAGCAGTTTGACTGCGGAAAATGAGCAGTTCTTC.

There are many counts of this clonotype. The chain has TRBV7-2 and TRBJ2-3; D gene uncertain. CDR1 is SGHTA and CDR2 is FQGNSA in the germline V gene. The CDR3 totals 13 residues. V was trimmed by 8 bases and J by 4 bases, leaving 13 bases between them. The CDR3 reads CASRHFAADTQYF. CDR3 coding DNA: TGTGCCAGCCGCCATTTTGCGGCAGATACGCAGTATTTT. Complete variable domain (other parts from reference TRBV7-2 and TRBJ2-3): GAGVSQSPSNKVTEKGKDVELRCDPISGHTALYWYRQSLGQGLEFLIYFQGNSAPDKSGLPSDRFSAERTGGSVSTLTIQRTQQEDSAVYLCASRHFAADTQYFGPGTRLTVL.

There are a few counts of this clonotype. This chain uses TRBV27 with TRBJ1-5; D is unclear. Germline CDR1 is MNHEY and CDR2 is SMNVEV (reference sequence). The CDR3 covers 10 residues. V was pared by 6 bases and J by 12 bases, with 9 bases between. The CDR3 coding sequence is TGTGCCAGCAGCCGCCAAATCCAGCATTTT. Amino acids: CASSRQIQHF.

This clonotype was found many times. The rearrangement joins TRBV6-2 or TRBV6-3 to TRBJ2-7; D may be TRBD1 (5 bases). V lost 5 bases to trimming and J lost 9 bases, with 17 bases between them. The CDR3 length is 13 residues. Per germline, CDR1 MNHEY and CDR2 SVGEGT. The CDR3 nucleotides are TGTGCCAGCAGTCAAGATTACCGCAGGGTGCAGTACTTC. It specifies CASSQDYRRVQYF.

V usage is TRBV4-1 and J usage is TRBJ2-7, with TRBD2 as a possible D gene (5 bases). Trimming pared 5 bases from V and 9 bases from J, leaving 14 bases between. CDR1 MGHRA and CDR2 YSYEKL come from the germline V gene. CDR3 size: 12 residues. CDR3 in amino acids: CASSTSGGWQYF. The DNA for the CDR3 is TGCGCCAGCAGCACTAGTGGCGGATGGCAGTACTTC.

This CDR3 reads CASSTLQDGEETQYF. As DNA, the CDR3 is TGTGCCAGCAGTACATTGCAGGACGGAGAAGAGACCCAGTACTTC. V usage is TRBV7-9 and J usage is TRBJ2-5; no definite D call. CDR1 is SEHNR and CDR2 is FQNEAQ in the germline V gene (reference sequence). The CDR3 is 15 amino acids. V was trimmed by 6 bases and J by 3 bases, leaving 17 bases between them.

The CDR3: CASSLAATSTDTQYF. DNA of the CDR3: TGTGCCAGCAGTTTGGCAGCGACTAGCACAGATACGCAGTATTTT. V is TRBV12-3 or TRBV12-4 and J is TRBJ2-3, with D unclear. Deletions cut 3 bases from V and 0 bases from J, with 10 bases between. This CDR3 region has 15 residues.

This clonotype was counted between two and nine times. This sequence joins TRBV30 and TRBJ2-1; D might be TRBD2 (5 bases). This CDR3 is built from 13 residues. In germline, CDR1 is GTSNPN, CDR2 SVGIG (reference sequence). V lost 3 bases and J lost 2, with 8 bases in between. DNA of the CDR3: TGTGCCTGGAGGCCGGGGACCTACAATGAGCAGTTCTTC. Translating gives CAWRPGTYNEQFF.

The table lists this clonotype with a few counts. The V and J genes are TRBV11-3 and TRBJ2-1; D is unclear. CDR3 size: 14 residues. Germline V gene data show CDR1 as SGHNT and CDR2 as YENEEA. The germline V and J ends were trimmed by 5 bases and 4 bases, with 12 bases remaining between them. Here the CDR3 reads CASSPGQQYNEQFF. The CDR3 DNA reads as TGTGCCAGCAGCCCGGGCCAACAGTACAATGAGCAGTTCTTC.

This clonotype has ten or more counts. This sequence joins TRBV11-2 and TRBJ2-7; a weak D match, TRBD2 (5 bases). The CDR3 covers 14 residues. V dropped 1 base and J dropped 1 base, with 8 bases sitting between them. Germline V gene data show CDR1 as SGHAT and CDR2 as FQNNGV. DNA of the CDR3: TGTGCCAGCAGCTTAGGGCAGCGGTCCTACGAGCAGTACGTC. This sequence encodes CASSLGQRSYEQYV.

The chain has TRBV6-2 or TRBV6-3 and TRBJ2-1, with 8 bases fitting TRBD2. CDR1 and CDR2 from the germline V gene are MNHEY and SVGEGT. V shed 7 bases and J 6 bases; nucleotides not matched to a gene: 23. This CDR3 has 19 residues. The DNA for the CDR3 is TGTGCCAGCACGCCTCGGCGGGAGGCATCATCGACGTCTAGCAATGAGCAGTTCTTC. Translation: CASTPRREASSTSSNEQFF.

The table lists this clonotype with many counts. The V and J genes are TRBV7-2 and TRBJ1-1; D uncertain. This CDR3 has 14 residues. V was cut by 3 bases and J by 1 base, with 9 bases left in between. Germline CDR1 SGHTA, CDR2 FQGNSA. CDR3 in amino acids: CASSFGYTNTEAFF. The CDR3 DNA sequence: TGTGCCAGCAGCTTCGGGTACACGAACACTGAAGCTTTCTTT.

Only one count was recorded for this clonotype. The CDR3 protein is CASGPNSPLHF. The CDR3 DNA reads as TGTGCCAGCGGACCGAATTCACCCCTCCACTTT. V usage is TRBV5-4 and J usage is TRBJ1-6; D unresolved. The CDR3 runs to 11 residues. Germline assignment: CDR1 SGHNT and CDR2 YYREEE (reference sequence). The ends were cut back, 7 bases at V and 7 bases at J, with 6 bases in the middle.

There are a few counts of this clonotype. As DNA, the CDR3 is TGTGCCCTGGTGGGGGGACCCCACACTGAAGCTTTCTTT. Residues: CALVGGPHTEAFF. This chain connects TRBV7-9 to TRBJ1-1, with D possibly being TRBD1 (5 bases). This CDR3 spans 13 amino acids. V lost 11 bases to trimming and J lost 3 bases, with 16 bases between them. Germline lookup yields CDR1 SEHNR and CDR2 FQNEAQ (reference sequence).